A few counts support the clone carrying this T cell receptor (beta chain). This record belongs to a study of blood T cell repertoires in COVID-19. Overall study: There were acute and convalescent COVID-19 samples, and they came from the United States, Italy and Spain. Sources were T cells, B-cell-depleted T cells, or PBMCs; the material itself was cDNA or gDNA.

Profiled with immunoSEQ multiplex PCR; TCRdb holds only in-frame clones, not every one. The sample holds about 200,000 clones, 80% to 95% seen once. CDR1 and CDR2 (germline): SEHNR, FQNEAQ (reference sequence). Trimming cost V 4 bases and J 2 bases, with 15 bases left between them. The CDR3 runs 16 residues. The rearrangement uses TRBV7-9 and TRBJ1-5; no definite D call. The TCR sequence derives from a man between 60 and 70 years old with COVID-19, enrolled during active disease. Source material: peripheral blood. CDR3 sequence: CASSSDPGIGNQPQHF. The DNA for the CDR3 is TGTGCCAGCAGCTCTGATCCCGGGATCGGCAATCAGCCCCAGCATTTT.